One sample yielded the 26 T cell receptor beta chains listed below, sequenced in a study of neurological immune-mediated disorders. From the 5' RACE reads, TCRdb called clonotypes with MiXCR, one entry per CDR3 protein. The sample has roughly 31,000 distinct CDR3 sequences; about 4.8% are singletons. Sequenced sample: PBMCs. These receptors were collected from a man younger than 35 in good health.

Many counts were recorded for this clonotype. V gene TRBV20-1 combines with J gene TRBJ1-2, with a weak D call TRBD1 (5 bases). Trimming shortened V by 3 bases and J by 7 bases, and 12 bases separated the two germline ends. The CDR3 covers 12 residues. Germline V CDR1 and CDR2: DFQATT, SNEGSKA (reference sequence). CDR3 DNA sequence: TGCAGTGCTAGTCTAAGACAGACTGGCTACACCTTC. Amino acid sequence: CSASLRQTGYTF.

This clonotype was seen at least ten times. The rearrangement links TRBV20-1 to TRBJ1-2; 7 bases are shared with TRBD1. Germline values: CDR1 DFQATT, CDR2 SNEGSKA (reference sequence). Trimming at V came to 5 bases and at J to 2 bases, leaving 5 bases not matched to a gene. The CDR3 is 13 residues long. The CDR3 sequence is CSAYGQENYGYTF. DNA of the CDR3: TGCAGTGCTTACGGACAGGAGAACTATGGCTACACCTTC.

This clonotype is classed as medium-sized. CDR3 DNA sequence: TGCAGTGCGCCTGGGGACATCAATGAGCAGTTCTTC. Protein product: CSAPGDINEQFF. The chain uses TRBV20-1 and TRBJ2-1; possibly TRBD1 for D (6 bases). This CDR3 is 12 amino acids long. Trimming cost V 6 bases and J 6 bases, with 12 bases left between them. Germline V gene lookup returns CDR1 DFQATT and CDR2 SNEGSKA (reference sequence).

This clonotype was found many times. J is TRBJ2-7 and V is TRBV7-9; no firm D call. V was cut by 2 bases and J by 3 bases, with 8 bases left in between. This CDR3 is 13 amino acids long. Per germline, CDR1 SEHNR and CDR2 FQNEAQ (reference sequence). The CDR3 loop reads CASSLQNYYEQYF. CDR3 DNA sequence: TGTGCCAGCAGCTTACAGAATTACTACGAGCAGTACTTC.

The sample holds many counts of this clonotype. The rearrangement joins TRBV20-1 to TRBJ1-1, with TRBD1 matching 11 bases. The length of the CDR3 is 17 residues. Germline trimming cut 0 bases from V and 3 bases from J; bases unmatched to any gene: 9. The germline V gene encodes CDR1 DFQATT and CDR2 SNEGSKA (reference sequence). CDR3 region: CSARELPRTGGYTEAFF. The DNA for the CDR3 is TGCAGTGCTAGAGAGCTACCTCGGACAGGGGGCTACACTGAAGCTTTCTTT.

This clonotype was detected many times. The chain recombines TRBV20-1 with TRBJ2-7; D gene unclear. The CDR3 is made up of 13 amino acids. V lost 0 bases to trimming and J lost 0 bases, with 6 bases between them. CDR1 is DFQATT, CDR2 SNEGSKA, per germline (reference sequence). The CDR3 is CSARDYGSYEQYF. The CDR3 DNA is TGCAGTGCTAGAGATTACGGCTCCTACGAGCAGTACTTC.

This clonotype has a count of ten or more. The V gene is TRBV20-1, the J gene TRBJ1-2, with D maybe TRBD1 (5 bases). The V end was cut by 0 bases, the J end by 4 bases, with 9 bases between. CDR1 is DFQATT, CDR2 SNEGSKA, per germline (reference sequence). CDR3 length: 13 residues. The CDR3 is CSARDATGYGYTF. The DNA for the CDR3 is TGCAGTGCTAGAGATGCAACAGGCTATGGCTACACCTTC.

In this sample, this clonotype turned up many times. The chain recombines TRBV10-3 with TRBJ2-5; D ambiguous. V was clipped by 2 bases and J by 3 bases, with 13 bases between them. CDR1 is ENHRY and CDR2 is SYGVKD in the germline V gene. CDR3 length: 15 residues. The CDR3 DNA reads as TGTGCCATCAGTGAGCCTTCCAGTGGGGAAGAGACCCAGTACTTC. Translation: CAISEPSSGEETQYF.

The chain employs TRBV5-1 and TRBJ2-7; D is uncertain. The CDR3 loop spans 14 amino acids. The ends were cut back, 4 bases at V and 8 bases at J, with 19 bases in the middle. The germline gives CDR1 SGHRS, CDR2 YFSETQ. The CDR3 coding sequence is TGCGCCAGCAGCCCCAACCGGGCCCAAGAAAAGCAGTACTTC. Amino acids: CASSPNRAQEKQYF.

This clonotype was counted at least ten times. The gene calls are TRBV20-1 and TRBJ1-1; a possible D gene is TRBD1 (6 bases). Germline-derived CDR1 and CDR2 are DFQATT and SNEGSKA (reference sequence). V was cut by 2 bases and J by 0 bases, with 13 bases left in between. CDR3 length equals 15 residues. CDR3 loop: CSARPAGTMNTEAFF. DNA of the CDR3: TGCAGTGCTAGACCGGCCGGGACAATGAACACTGAAGCTTTCTTT.

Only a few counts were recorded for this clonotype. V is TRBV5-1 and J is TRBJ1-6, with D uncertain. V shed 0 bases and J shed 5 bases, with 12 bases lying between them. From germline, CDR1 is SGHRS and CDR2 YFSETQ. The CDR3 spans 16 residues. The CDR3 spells CASSLGLGSNNSPLHF. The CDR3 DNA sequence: TGCGCCAGCAGCTTGGGTCTGGGATCCAATAATTCACCCCTCCACTTT.

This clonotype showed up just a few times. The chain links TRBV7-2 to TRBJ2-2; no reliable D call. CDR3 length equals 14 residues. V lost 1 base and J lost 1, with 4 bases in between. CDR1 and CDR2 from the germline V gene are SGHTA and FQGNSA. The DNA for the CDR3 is TGTGCCAGCAGCTTAGGAGAGAACACCGGGGAGCTGTTTTTT. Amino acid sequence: CASSLGENTGELFF.

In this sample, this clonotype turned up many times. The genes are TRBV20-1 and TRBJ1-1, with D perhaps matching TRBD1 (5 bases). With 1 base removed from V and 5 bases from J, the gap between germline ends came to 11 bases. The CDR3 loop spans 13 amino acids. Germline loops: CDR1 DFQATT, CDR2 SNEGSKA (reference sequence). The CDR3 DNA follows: TGCAGTGCTAGAGGAGGGGATTATACTGAAGCTTTCTTT. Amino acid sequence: CSARGGDYTEAFF.

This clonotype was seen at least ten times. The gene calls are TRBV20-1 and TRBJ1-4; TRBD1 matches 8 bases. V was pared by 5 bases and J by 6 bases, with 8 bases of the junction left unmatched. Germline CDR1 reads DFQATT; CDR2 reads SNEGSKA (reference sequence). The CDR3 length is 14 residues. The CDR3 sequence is CSAPGQGGDEKLFF. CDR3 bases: TGCAGTGCTCCCGGACAGGGCGGGGATGAAAAACTGTTTTTT.

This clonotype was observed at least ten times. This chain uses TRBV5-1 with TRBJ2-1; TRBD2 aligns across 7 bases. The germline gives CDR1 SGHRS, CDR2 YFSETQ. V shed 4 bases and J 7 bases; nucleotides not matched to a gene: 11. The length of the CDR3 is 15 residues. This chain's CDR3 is CASSPGTTGGNEQFF. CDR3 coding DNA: TGCGCCAGCAGCCCGGGGACTACGGGTGGGAATGAGCAGTTCTTC.

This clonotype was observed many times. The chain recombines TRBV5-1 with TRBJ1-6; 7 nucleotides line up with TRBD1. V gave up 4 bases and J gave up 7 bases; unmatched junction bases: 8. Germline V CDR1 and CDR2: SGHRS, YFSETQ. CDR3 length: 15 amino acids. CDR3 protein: CASSGRGGNNSPLHF. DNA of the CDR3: TGCGCCAGCAGCGGGAGAGGGGGCAACAATTCACCCCTCCACTTT.

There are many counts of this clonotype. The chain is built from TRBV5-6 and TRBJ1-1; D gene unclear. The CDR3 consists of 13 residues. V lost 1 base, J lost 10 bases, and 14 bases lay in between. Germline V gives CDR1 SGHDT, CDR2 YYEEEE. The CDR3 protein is CASSLPRTGLAFF. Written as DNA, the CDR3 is TGTGCCAGCAGCTTGCCTCGGACGGGCTTAGCTTTCTTT.

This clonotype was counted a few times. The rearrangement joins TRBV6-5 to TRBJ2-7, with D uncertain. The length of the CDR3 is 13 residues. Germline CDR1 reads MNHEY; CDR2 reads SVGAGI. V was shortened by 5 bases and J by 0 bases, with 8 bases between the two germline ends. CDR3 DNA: TGTGCCAGCAGTCGCCCCGGCTCCTACGAGCAGTACTTC. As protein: CASSRPGSYEQYF.

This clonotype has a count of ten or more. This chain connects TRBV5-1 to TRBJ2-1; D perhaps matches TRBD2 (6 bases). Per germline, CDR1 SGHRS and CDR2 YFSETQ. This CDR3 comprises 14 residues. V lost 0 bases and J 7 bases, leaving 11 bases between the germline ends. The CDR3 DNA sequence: TGCGCCAGCAGCTTGGTGGCTAGCGCGAATGAGCAGTTCTTC. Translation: CASSLVASANEQFF.

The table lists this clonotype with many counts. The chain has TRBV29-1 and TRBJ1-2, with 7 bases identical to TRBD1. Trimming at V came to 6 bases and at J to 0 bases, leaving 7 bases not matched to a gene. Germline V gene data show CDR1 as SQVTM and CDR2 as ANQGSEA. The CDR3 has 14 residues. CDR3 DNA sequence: TGCAGCGTAGAGAAACAGGGGACTAACTATGGCTACACCTTC. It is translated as CSVEKQGTNYGYTF.

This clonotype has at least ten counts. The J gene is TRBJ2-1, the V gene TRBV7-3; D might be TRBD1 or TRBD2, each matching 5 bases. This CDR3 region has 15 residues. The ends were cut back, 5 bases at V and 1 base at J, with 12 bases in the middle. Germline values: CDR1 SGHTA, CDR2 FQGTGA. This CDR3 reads CASSQPGQSYNEQFF. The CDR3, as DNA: TGTGCCAGCAGCCAACCGGGGCAGTCCTACAATGAGCAGTTCTTC.

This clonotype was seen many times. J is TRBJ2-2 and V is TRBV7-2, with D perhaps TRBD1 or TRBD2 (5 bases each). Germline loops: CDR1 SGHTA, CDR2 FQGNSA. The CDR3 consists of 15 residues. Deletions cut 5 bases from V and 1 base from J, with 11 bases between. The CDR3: CASSLRGGNTGELFF. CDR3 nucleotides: TGTGCCAGCAGCCTTCGTGGGGGGAACACCGGGGAGCTGTTTTTT. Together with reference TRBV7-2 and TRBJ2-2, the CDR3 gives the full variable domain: GAGVSQSPSNKVTEKGKDVELRCDPISGHTALYWYRQSLGQGLEFLIYFQGNSAPDKSGLPSDRFSAERTGGSVSTLTIQRTQQEDSAVYLCASSLRGGNTGELFFGEGSRLTVL.

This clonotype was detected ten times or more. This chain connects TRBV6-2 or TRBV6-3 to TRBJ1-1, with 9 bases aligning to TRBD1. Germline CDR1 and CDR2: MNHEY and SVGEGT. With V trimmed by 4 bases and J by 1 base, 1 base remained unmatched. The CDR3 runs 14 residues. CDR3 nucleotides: TGTGCCAGCAGTTCGGGACAGGGGAACACTGAAGCTTTCTTT. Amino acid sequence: CASSSGQGNTEAFF.

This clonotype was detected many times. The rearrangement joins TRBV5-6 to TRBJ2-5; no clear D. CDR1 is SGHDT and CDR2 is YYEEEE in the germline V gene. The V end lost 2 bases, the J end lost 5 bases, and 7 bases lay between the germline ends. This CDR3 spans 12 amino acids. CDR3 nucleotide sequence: TGTGCCAGCAGCTTCCTGGGGGAGACCCAGTACTTC. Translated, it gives CASSFLGETQYF.

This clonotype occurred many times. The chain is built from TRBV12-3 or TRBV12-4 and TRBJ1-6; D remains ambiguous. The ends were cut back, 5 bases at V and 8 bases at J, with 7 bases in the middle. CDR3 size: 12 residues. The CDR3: CASSVADSPLHF. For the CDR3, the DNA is TGTGCCAGCAGTGTTGCGGATTCACCCCTCCACTTT.

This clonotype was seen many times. The CDR3 sequence is CAWSGGTGQKLFF. CDR3 sequence (DNA): TGTGCCTGGAGTGGGGGGACAGGGCAAAAACTGTTTTTT. The chain carries TRBV30 and TRBJ1-4; 9 bases align to TRBD1. The trim removed 1 base at V and 9 bases at J, leaving 3 bases unmatched. Germline CDR1 is GTSNPN and CDR2 is SVGIG (reference sequence). CDR3 size: 13 residues.